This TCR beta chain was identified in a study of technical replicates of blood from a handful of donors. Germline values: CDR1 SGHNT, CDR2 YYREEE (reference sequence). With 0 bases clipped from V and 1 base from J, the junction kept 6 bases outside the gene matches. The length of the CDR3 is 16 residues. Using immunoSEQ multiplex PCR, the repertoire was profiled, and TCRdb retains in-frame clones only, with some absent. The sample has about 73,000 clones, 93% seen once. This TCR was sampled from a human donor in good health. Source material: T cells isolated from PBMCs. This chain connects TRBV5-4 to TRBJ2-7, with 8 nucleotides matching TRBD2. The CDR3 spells CASSLADSGGSYEQYF. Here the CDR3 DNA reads TGTGCCAGCAGCTTGGCCGATTCGGGAGGGTCCTACGAGCAGTACTTC.